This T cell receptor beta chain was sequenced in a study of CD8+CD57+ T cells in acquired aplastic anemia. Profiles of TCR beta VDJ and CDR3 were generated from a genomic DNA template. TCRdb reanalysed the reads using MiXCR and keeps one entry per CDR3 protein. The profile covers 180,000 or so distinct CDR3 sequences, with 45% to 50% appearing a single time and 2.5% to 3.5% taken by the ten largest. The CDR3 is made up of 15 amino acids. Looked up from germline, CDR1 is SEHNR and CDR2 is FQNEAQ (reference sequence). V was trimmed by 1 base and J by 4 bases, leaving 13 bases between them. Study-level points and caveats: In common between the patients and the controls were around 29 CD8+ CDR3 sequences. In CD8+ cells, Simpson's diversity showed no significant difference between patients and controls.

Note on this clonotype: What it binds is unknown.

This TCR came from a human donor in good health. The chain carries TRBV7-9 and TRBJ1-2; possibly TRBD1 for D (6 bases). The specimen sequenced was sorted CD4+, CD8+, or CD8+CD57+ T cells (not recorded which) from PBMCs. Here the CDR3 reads CASSLEGEGLYGYTF. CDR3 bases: TGTGCCAGCAGCTTAGAGGGGGAGGGCCTCTATGGCTACACCTTC. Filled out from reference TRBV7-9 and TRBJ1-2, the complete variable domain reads DTGVSQNPRHKITKRGQNVTFRCDPISEHNRLYWYRQTLGQGPEFLTYFQNEAQLEKSRLLSDRFSAERPKGSFSTLEIQRTEQGDSAMYLCASSLEGEGLYGYTFGSGTRLTVV.